A single sample is the source of the 4 T cell receptor beta chains below, sequenced in a study of a mutant IDH1 vaccine in newly diagnosed glioma. This sample's time point: week 47, end of study. Each vaccine dose was 300 ug of mutant IDH1 20-mer peptide, with topical imiquimod. Their antigens are not known. Sequencing was performed with immunoSEQ multiplex PCR; in TCRdb, only in-frame clones are kept and a portion is missing. The table has tens of thousands of clones, around 83% seen once. Here the sequenced sample was PBMCs, taken from a glioma patient whose treatment included an IDH1 peptide vaccine. The receptors originated from a young man with glioma.

The chain uses TRBV7-7 and TRBJ1-5; no reliable D call. The CDR3 consists of 19 residues. Germline V gene sequence: CDR1 SSHAT, CDR2 FNYEAQ (reference sequence). Trimming removed 1 base from V and 0 bases from J, with 19 bases in between. The CDR3 reads CASSLVRAEGVYSNQPQHF. CDR3 DNA sequence: TGTGCCAGCAGCTTAGTGAGGGCGGAGGGTGTATATAGCAATCAGCCCCAGCATTTT.

This rearrangement joins TRBV11-2 to TRBJ1-2; D gene unclear. Germline assignment: CDR1 SGHAT and CDR2 FQNNGV. The CDR3 consists of 13 residues. Trimming pared 0 bases from V and 4 bases from J, leaving 6 bases between. This CDR3 reads CASSLEGFYGYTF. For the CDR3, the DNA is TGTGCCAGCAGCTTAGAAGGGTTCTATGGCTACACCTTC.

The V call is TRBV5-8, the J call TRBJ2-1; D remains unclear. The CDR3 is 13 residues long. V was clipped by 0 bases and J by 10 bases, with 11 bases between them. In germline, CDR1 is SGHTS, CDR2 YDEGEE. CDR3 sequence: CASSLDGRREQFF. CDR3 nucleotide sequence: TGTGCCAGCAGCTTGGACGGAAGAAGGGAGCAGTTCTTC.

The chain couples TRBV11-2 to TRBJ1-2, with no clear D. CDR3 length: 16 amino acids. The germline gives CDR1 SGHAT, CDR2 FQNNGV. Between the trimmed V and J ends, which lost 4 bases and 1 base, there was a span of 16 bases. CDR3 protein: CASSYTHAGNNYGYTF. Here the CDR3 DNA reads TGTGCCAGCAGCTACACCCACGCGGGAAATAACTATGGCTACACCTTC.